The 32 T cell receptor beta chains in this list originate from one sample, sequenced in a study of blood T cell repertoires in COVID-19. Sequencing was performed with immunoSEQ multiplex PCR; in TCRdb, only in-frame clones are kept and a portion is missing. The table includes 70,000 to 100,000 clones, roughly 78% detected once. Sequenced input: peripheral blood. These receptors originate from a middle-aged man with active or convalescent COVID-19.

This chain uses TRBV3-1 (or the pseudogene TRBV3-2) with TRBJ2-1, with a possible D match to TRBD1 (5 bases). Per the germline V gene, CDR1 is LGHDT and CDR2 is YNNKEL (reference sequence). CDR3 size: 15 residues. The V and J ends lost 6 bases and 3 bases respectively, with 15 bases between them. The CDR3 loop reads CASSRIAGNYNEQFF. The CDR3 coding sequence is TGTGCCAGCAGTCGTATAGCAGGGAACTACAATGAGCAGTTCTTC.

This chain connects TRBV6-5 to TRBJ2-5; TRBD2 matches at 7 bases. J gave up 2 bases and V 5 bases, and 5 bases lay outside the gene matches. Germline V gives CDR1 MNHEY, CDR2 SVGAGI. This CDR3 is built from 14 residues. The CDR3 sequence is CASSRDYIQETQYF. CDR3 DNA: TGTGCCAGCAGTCGGGACTATATTCAAGAGACCCAGTACTTC.

This rearrangement joins TRBV5-1 to TRBJ2-7, with 7 bases aligning to TRBD1. V was pared by 3 bases and J by 2 bases, with 5 bases of the junction left unmatched. This CDR3 has 14 residues. Per germline, CDR1 SGHRS and CDR2 YFSETQ. This CDR3 is CASSSGQRTYEQYF. CDR3 nucleotide sequence: TGCGCCAGCAGCTCGGGACAGCGCACCTACGAGCAGTACTTC.

The chain uses TRBV28 and TRBJ1-5; unclear D gene. The ends were cut back, 5 bases at V and 1 base at J, with 9 bases in the middle. The CDR3 covers 14 residues. CDR1 and CDR2 (germline): MDHEN, SYDVKM. This CDR3 is CASSPVLSNQPQHF. The CDR3 DNA is TGTGCCAGCAGTCCGGTCCTCAGCAATCAGCCCCAGCATTTT.

This CDR3 reads CASSEGQGWINQPQHF. The CDR3 DNA follows: TGTGCCAGCAGCGAAGGACAGGGGTGGATCAATCAGCCCCAGCATTTT. The chain uses TRBV7-8 and TRBJ1-5, with 9 bases identical to TRBD1. The CDR3 has 16 amino acids. The germline V gene encodes CDR1 SGHVS and CDR2 FQNEAQ. Trimming at V came to 5 bases and at J to 3 bases, leaving 8 bases not matched to a gene.

The chain recombines TRBV5-1 with TRBJ1-6; 9 nucleotides agree with TRBD1. CDR1 SGHRS and CDR2 YFSETQ come from the germline V gene. The CDR3 length is 18 residues. V shed 4 bases, J shed 0 bases, and the junction held 8 bases outside the gene matches. The CDR3 loop reads CASSPGTGSDSYNSPLHF. For the CDR3, the DNA is TGCGCCAGCAGCCCTGGGACAGGGTCTGACTCCTATAATTCACCCCTCCACTTT.

The chain couples TRBV24-1 to TRBJ2-5, with 13 nucleotides matching TRBD2. Per germline, CDR1 KGHDR and CDR2 SFDVKD. V gave up 4 bases and J gave up 6 bases; unmatched junction bases: 7. This CDR3 contains 16 residues. The CDR3 is CATSDNRTSGGKTQYF. CDR3 coding DNA: TGTGCCACCAGTGACAACCGGACTAGCGGGGGCAAGACCCAGTACTTC.

The gene calls are TRBV6-2 or TRBV6-3 and TRBJ2-7; 7 bases line up with TRBD2. J gave up 2 bases and V 2 bases, and 6 bases lay outside the gene matches. The CDR3 is made up of 15 amino acids. Germline V gene sequence: CDR1 MNHEY, CDR2 SVGEGT. DNA for the CDR3: TGTGCCAGCAGTTACGCGGGGGAAAACCCCTACGAGCAGTACTTC. This translates into CASSYAGENPYEQYF.

V and J are TRBV12-3 or TRBV12-4 and TRBJ2-7; D possibly corresponds to TRBD2 (5 bases). This CDR3 comprises 12 residues. V shed 5 bases and J shed 0 bases, with 5 bases lying between them. CDR3 in DNA: TGTGCCAGCAGTACTAGCTCCTACGAGCAGTACTTC. This codes for CASSTSSYEQYF.

The chain joins TRBV7-2 to TRBJ1-1, with a tentative D call TRBD1 (6 bases). Trimming stripped 5 bases from V and 5 bases from J, with 18 bases between. From germline, CDR1 is SGHTA and CDR2 FQGNSA. CDR3 length: 15 amino acids. The CDR3 spells CASSEQAGVGTEAFF. CDR3 in DNA: TGTGCCAGCAGCGAACAGGCAGGGGTTGGGACTGAAGCTTTCTTT. Looking up the rest from reference TRBV7-2 and TRBJ1-1 gives the full variable domain: GAGVSQSPSNKVTEKGKDVELRCDPISGHTALYWYRQSLGQGLEFLIYFQGNSAPDKSGLPSDRFSAERTGGSVSTLTIQRTQQEDSAVYLCASSEQAGVGTEAFFGQGTRLTVV.

This chain uses TRBV6-2 or TRBV6-3 with TRBJ2-2; 7 nucleotides match TRBD1. CDR3 size: 14 residues. Germline V gene lookup returns CDR1 MNHEY and CDR2 SVGEGT. V lost 4 bases to trimming and J lost 3 bases; unmatched junction nucleotides: 2. The DNA for the CDR3 is TGTGCCAGCAGTTTAGACAGGGACACCGGGGAGCTGTTTTTT. Translation gives CASSLDRDTGELFF.

The chain is built from TRBV5-5 and TRBJ2-3, with D maybe TRBD2 (6 bases). This CDR3 spans 16 amino acids. The ends were cut back, 0 bases at V and 3 bases at J, with 14 bases in the middle. The germline CDR1 and CDR2 sequences are SGHKS and YYEKEE (reference sequence). This chain's CDR3 is CASSLAGLALTDTQYF. CDR3 nucleotide sequence: TGTGCCAGCAGCTTGGCTGGTCTAGCGCTGACAGATACGCAGTATTTT.

V and J are TRBV11-3 and TRBJ2-3; TRBD2 matches 13 bases. The CDR3 consists of 16 residues. J was trimmed by 2 bases and V by 5 bases; bases with no gene match: 4. CDR1 is SGHNT, CDR2 YENEEA, per germline. The CDR3 region has the DNA TGTGCCAGCAGCCGGACTAGCGGGGGATCCACAGATACGCAGTATTTT. As protein: CASSRTSGGSTDTQYF.

The chain carries TRBV27 and TRBJ1-2; 9 bases are a match to TRBD1. The CDR3 covers 12 residues. Germline V gives CDR1 MNHEY, CDR2 SMNVEV (reference sequence). Trimming cost V 8 bases and J 5 bases; bases outside gene matches: 3. The CDR3 bases are TGTGCCAGCCAACAGGGGGCATATGGCTACACCTTC. Protein sequence: CASQQGAYGYTF.

The chain combines TRBV10-3 with TRBJ1-3; D may be TRBD1 (6 bases). Germline assignment: CDR1 ENHRY and CDR2 SYGVKD. The CDR3 runs to 15 residues. The V end lost 7 bases, the J end lost 2 bases, and 15 bases lay between the germline ends. CDR3 loop: CAITPSTGPGNTIYF. CDR3 nucleotides: TGTGCCATCACCCCCTCTACAGGGCCTGGAAACACCATATATTTT.

The chain has TRBV2 and TRBJ1-5, with D maybe TRBD1 (6 bases). Germline-derived CDR1 and CDR2 are SNHLY and FYNNEI. This CDR3 has 15 residues. V shed 6 bases and J shed 6 bases, with 18 bases lying between them. The CDR3 spells CASRGGGGKGQPQHF. CDR3 bases: TGTGCCAGCAGGGGGGGAGGGGGAAAAGGTCAGCCCCAGCATTTT.

In its sample, this clone was seen a few times. V is TRBV2 and J is TRBJ1-1; D gene unclear. The V gene's germline CDR1 is SNHLY and CDR2 FYNNEI. The CDR3 sequence is 11 residues long. V lost 5 bases to trimming and J lost 8 bases, with 9 bases between them. The CDR3 is CASSLIPEAFF. The CDR3 bases are TGTGCCAGCAGTCTAATACCCGAAGCTTTCTTT.

The chain is built from TRBV7-2 and TRBJ2-3; TRBD2 might be the D (5 bases). The CDR3 totals 14 residues. V gave up 5 bases and J gave up 5 bases, with 14 bases separating them. Germline V gene sequence: CDR1 SGHTA, CDR2 FQGNSA. CDR3: CASSALAVGDTQYF. The CDR3 nucleotides are TGTGCCAGCAGCGCGCTAGCCGTTGGAGATACGCAGTATTTT.

V gene TRBV24-1 combines with J gene TRBJ2-5; 12 bases map to TRBD2. Trimming at V came to 5 bases and at J to 1 base, leaving 13 bases not matched to a gene. This CDR3 spans 19 amino acids. Germline lookup yields CDR1 KGHDR and CDR2 SFDVKD. DNA for the CDR3: TGTGCCACCAGTGCCTTCTTGACTAGCGGGGGCCTCCCCCAAGAGACCCAGTACTTC. Its translation is CATSAFLTSGGLPQETQYF.

The chain links TRBV2 to TRBJ2-2; 9 bases line up with TRBD1. Germline loops: CDR1 SNHLY, CDR2 FYNNEI. The CDR3 consists of 15 residues. V was clipped by 7 bases and J by 1 base; unmatched bases: 4. CDR3 DNA: TGTGCCAGCACTGGGACAGGGAAGAACACCGGGGAGCTGTTTTTT. It codes for CASTGTGKNTGELFF.

Here the CDR3 reads CASSFGGADTQYF. CDR3 DNA sequence: TGTGCCAGCAGCTTCGGGGGGGCAGATACGCAGTATTTT. The rearrangement uses TRBV7-9 and TRBJ2-3, with 8 bases aligning to TRBD2. J gave up 4 bases and V 3 bases, and 0 bases lay outside the gene matches. This CDR3 has 13 residues. Germline values: CDR1 SEHNR, CDR2 FQNEAQ (reference sequence).

This chain connects TRBV28 to TRBJ2-5, with D perhaps matching TRBD2 (7 bases). The CDR3 consists of 16 residues. V was cut by 2 bases and J by 7 bases, with 20 bases left in between. From germline, CDR1 is MDHEN and CDR2 SYDVKM. The CDR3 here is CASSLRAGALQGTQYF. DNA for the CDR3: TGTGCCAGCAGTTTAAGGGCGGGGGCCCTACAGGGGACCCAGTACTTC.

The chain employs TRBV7-2 and TRBJ2-7, with no clear D. Trimming stripped 5 bases from V and 4 bases from J, with 15 bases between. CDR3 length: 14 residues. Germline CDR1 reads SGHTA; CDR2 reads FQGNSA. The CDR3 spells CASSTRGPPYEQYF. CDR3 DNA: TGTGCCAGCAGCACCCGAGGTCCCCCATACGAGCAGTACTTC. The full variable domain, in which reference TRBV7-2 and TRBJ2-7 provide the parts outside the CDR3, is GAGVSQSPSNKVTEKGKDVELRCDPISGHTALYWYRQSLGQGLEFLIYFQGNSAPDKSGLPSDRFSAERTGGSVSTLTIQRTQQEDSAVYLCASSTRGPPYEQYFGPGTRLTVT.

The chain has TRBV9 and TRBJ2-5, with 11 bases fitting TRBD1. This CDR3 has 15 residues. Germline lookup yields CDR1 SGDLS and CDR2 YYNGEE. V shed 4 bases, J shed 4 bases, and the junction held 6 bases outside the gene matches. The CDR3 loop is CASSPGTGGGETQYF. DNA for the CDR3: TGTGCCAGCAGCCCCGGGACAGGGGGAGGAGAGACCCAGTACTTC.

The chain links TRBV3-1 (or the pseudogene TRBV3-2) to TRBJ1-3; possibly TRBD1 for D (5 bases). The CDR3 has 15 residues. Trimming pared 3 bases from V and 0 bases from J, leaving 9 bases between. The germline gives CDR1 LGHDT, CDR2 YNNKEL (reference sequence). The CDR3 bases are TGTGCCAGCAGCCAGGGGGGGTTCTCTGGAAACACCATATATTTT. Its translation: CASSQGGFSGNTIYF.

The genes are TRBV3-1 (or the pseudogene TRBV3-2) and TRBJ2-3; 10 bases match TRBD2. V lost 0 bases, J lost 0 bases, and 6 bases stayed unmatched. The CDR3 runs 18 residues. Germline assignment: CDR1 LGHDT and CDR2 YNNKEL (reference sequence). The CDR3 bases are TGTGCCAGCAGCCAAGATTTGGGACTAGCGACTAGCACAGATACGCAGTATTTT. Amino acids: CASSQDLGLATSTDTQYF.

The gene calls are TRBV7-2 and TRBJ2-1; tentative D call: TRBD2 (5 bases). Trimming took off 1 base at V and 8 bases at J, with 21 bases between the two ends. Germline CDR1 reads SGHTA; CDR2 reads FQGNSA. This CDR3 has 17 amino acids. CDR3 DNA sequence: TGTGCCAGCAGCTTAGGACCCTCGGGGTTGGGTCGTGATGAGCAGTTCTTC. It encodes CASSLGPSGLGRDEQFF.

V gene TRBV30 combines with J gene TRBJ1-1; 7 bases fit TRBD1. Germline V gene sequence: CDR1 GTSNPN, CDR2 SVGIG (reference sequence). CDR3 length: 14 amino acids. With V trimmed by 4 bases and J by 0 bases, 5 bases remained unmatched. CDR3 bases: TGTGCCTGGACTCCCGGGACAGTGAACACTGAAGCTTTCTTT. Amino acid sequence: CAWTPGTVNTEAFF. Variable domain in full (rest from reference TRBV30 and TRBJ1-1): SQTIHQWPATLVQPVGSPLSLECTVEGTSNPNLYWYRQAAGRGLQLLFYSVGIGQISSEVPQNLSASRPQDRQFILSSKKLLLSDSGFYLCAWTPGTVNTEAFFGQGTRLTVV.

For the CDR3, the DNA is TGTGCCAGCTCACCATCGACCGGGACAGTAAACTACGAGCAGTACTTC. Amino acids: CASSPSTGTVNYEQYF. The chain joins TRBV18 to TRBJ2-7, with 7 nucleotides matching TRBD1. The junction had 10 bases not matched to a gene; V was cut back by 2 bases and J by 3 bases. The length of the CDR3 is 16 residues. Germline-derived CDR1 and CDR2 are KGHSH and LQKENI. Drawing the rest from reference TRBV18 and TRBJ2-7, the complete variable domain is NAGVMQNPRHLVRRRGQEARLRCSPMKGHSHVYWYRQLPEEGLKFMVYLQKENIIDESGMPKERFSAEFPKEGPSILRIQQVVRGDSAAYFCASSPSTGTVNYEQYFGPGTRLTVT.

In this sample, this clone turned up once. The chain uses TRBV7-9 and TRBJ2-6; 10 nucleotides agree with TRBD1. With 9 bases clipped from V and 1 base from J, the junction kept 6 bases outside the gene matches. Germline-derived CDR1 and CDR2 are SEHNR and FQNEAQ (reference sequence). This CDR3 spans 16 amino acids. This chain's CDR3 is CASSGTGVSGANVLTF. The DNA for the CDR3 is TGTGCCAGTTCGGGGACAGGGGTATCTGGGGCCAACGTCCTGACTTTC.

V gene TRBV19 combines with J gene TRBJ1-1; 10 nucleotides align to TRBD1. J lost 4 bases, V lost 7 bases, and 6 bases had no gene match. Looked up from germline, CDR1 is LNHDA and CDR2 is SQIVND (reference sequence). The CDR3 is made up of 14 amino acids. This CDR3 reads CASNRQGASTEAFF. In nucleotides, the CDR3 is TGTGCCAGTAACAGACAGGGGGCCAGCACTGAAGCTTTCTTT. Based on the CDR3 plus reference TRBV19 and TRBJ1-1, the full variable domain is DGGITQSPKYLFRKEGQNVTLSCEQNLNHDAMYWYRQDPGQGLRLIYYSQIVNDFQKGDIAEGYSVSREKKESFPLTVTSAQKNPTAFYLCASNRQGASTEAFFGQGTRLTVV.

The chain uses TRBV5-8 and TRBJ2-1; tentatively, D is TRBD1 (6 bases). The CDR3 has 13 amino acids. CDR1 is SGHTS and CDR2 is YDEGEE in the germline V gene. Trimming left V 5 bases short and J 4 bases short, with 10 bases between. CDR3 nucleotide sequence: TGTGCCAGCAGTCTAGGACAGTACAATGAGCAGTTCTTC. This encodes CASSLGQYNEQFF.